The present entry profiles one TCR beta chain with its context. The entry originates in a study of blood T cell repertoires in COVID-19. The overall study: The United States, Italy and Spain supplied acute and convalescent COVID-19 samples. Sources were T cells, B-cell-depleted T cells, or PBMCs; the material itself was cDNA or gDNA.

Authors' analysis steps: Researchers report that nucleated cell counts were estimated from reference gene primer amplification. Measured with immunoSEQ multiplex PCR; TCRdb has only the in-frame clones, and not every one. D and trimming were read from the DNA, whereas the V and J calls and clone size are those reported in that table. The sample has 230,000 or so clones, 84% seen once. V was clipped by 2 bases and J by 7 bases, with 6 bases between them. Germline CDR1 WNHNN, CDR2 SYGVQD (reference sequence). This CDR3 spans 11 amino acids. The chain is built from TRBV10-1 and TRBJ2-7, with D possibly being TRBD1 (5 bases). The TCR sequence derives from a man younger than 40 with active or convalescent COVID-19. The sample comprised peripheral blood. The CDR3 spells CASSEKGEQYF. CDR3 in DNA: TGCGCCAGCAGTGAGAAGGGGGAGCAGTACTTC.